This T cell receptor beta chain emerged from a study of OX40 agonist ivuxolimab in advanced cancers. About the study: Across the patients, intravenous ivuxolimab was delivered every 2 weeks at 0.01 to 10 mg/kg.

This CDR3 region has 14 residues. In germline, CDR1 is MNHNS, CDR2 SASEGT. The V end lost 6 bases, the J end lost 8 bases, and 16 bases lay between the germline ends. Clones were sequenced by immunoSEQ multiplex PCR, and TCRdb holds only the in-frame ones, with some missing. The table has roughly 48,000 clones, around 83% seen once; the top ten hold roughly 9.9%. The chain links TRBV6-1 to TRBJ1-4, with D unresolved. The sequencing used CD4+ or CD8+ T cells sorted from blood, collected in a trial of the OX40 agonist ivuxolimab. This TCR was sampled from an adult with an advanced solid tumor such as melanoma, head and neck, liver or kidney cancer. Written as DNA, the CDR3 is TGTGCCAGCAGCGCCGCCGGGGTTGGGGAAAAACTGTTTTTT. Translation gives CASSAAGVGEKLFF.